This T cell receptor beta chain was documented in a study of shared clonotypes between healthy human individuals (dated by TCRdb to 2020 to 2022). Looking at the study overall: Three men and a couple of women, aged 18 to 49 years, made up the cohort. For each donor, CD4 naive and CD4 memory were each run on three plates, CD8 naive on two plates, and CD8 memory on one plate. Blood TCR repertoires of about 5 healthy adults were deeply sequenced to estimate repertoire size and the extent of clonotype sharing between individuals. To increase sequencing depth and limit assay-specific biases, different laboratories used diverse techniques to prepare libraries and sequence TCR repertoires. Each donor's leukapheresis produced roughly between roughly 0.85 and 9.5 billion PBMCs. Overall study outcomes, separate from this receptor: Compared with non-shared clonotypes, clonotypes shared by all four sorted-subset donors had higher generation probabilities. Larger estimated clonotype richness was generally found for naive subsets than for memory subsets. Pairwise subsampling indicated that sequencing depth was expected to affect the degree of clonotype sharing among donors. Incomplete sequencing was indicated by rarefaction of sorted-subset datasets, despite the large sequencing depth. The small number of donors limited the genetic and exposure-history diversity represented. When several donors were compared, the shared fraction of clonotypes was around 4.6% for naive CD4, about 4% for naive CD8, 2.3% for memory CD4, and 0.3% to 0.5% for memory CD8. Sampling was restricted to blood, and TCR repertoires in tissues likely differ from the TCR repertoires found in blood.

TCR CDR3 regions were amplified from genomic DNA by multiplex PCR using the deep immunoSEQ assay. For each cell subset, the extracted genomic DNA was distributed evenly across all wells of several immunoSEQ 96-well plates, and each plate served as one replicate. For sorted subsets, approximately 190 ng of genomic DNA, equivalent to about 30,000 T cell genomes, went into each replicate PCR. Purified libraries were quantified with a Qubit 3.0 fluorometer, sized on a Bioanalyzer 2100, and re-quantified with the KAPA Library Quantification kit. A separate single-read 150-cycle Illumina NextSeq 550 flow cell was used to sequence each immunoSEQ 96-well plate. In the paper's pipeline: Because the immunoSEQ output included only junctional sequences and no quality scores, the filtering could not be the same as the filtering used for full-length reads. To assign V/J genes and CDR3, sequences were annotated using PyIR, a Python wrapper for IgBLAST v1.9, with IMGT germline references. Any read was removed if the V/J assignment was weak (E-value above 1e-6), the CDR3 was missing, or the read contained stop codons, out-of-frame junctions, or ambiguous translated residues. V3J clonotypes were defined by identical inferred V gene, J gene, and CDR3 amino acid sequence. The percentage overlap between two repertoires was calculated by dividing the number of shared unique clonotypes by the size of the smaller repertoire. RTK rarefaction, the Chao1 estimator, and Recon v2.1 estimates of unobserved clonotypes were used to assess repertoire richness. For all TCRbeta clonotypes obtained by the gDNA method from several donors, generation probabilities were computed with OLGA. This is the immuneACCESS table as TCRdb keeps it, with only in-frame sequences that have V and J called. A part of the clones is gone; compared with another copy, unresolved V genes explain less than half, and the rest is unexplained. The DNA gave D and trimming, while V, J and clone size come from that table. The sample has 950,000 to 1,100,000 clones on record, about 75% of them singletons. The leading ten clones occupy approximately 1.5% of the sample.

Turning to this clone: What antigen it recognizes has not been identified. No base-level quality is on record; no much larger clone is a single base apart.

Healthy HIV-negative adults with no recently reported acute infections or vaccinations were included as donors. Every donor was a Caucasian adult living in Nashville, Tennessee, USA. CD4+ T cells were enriched through magnetic negative selection, after which naive cells were positively selected on CD45RA and the remaining negative fraction served as the memory subset. After blood collection by leukapheresis, PBMCs were isolated using Ficoll-Histopaque density gradient centrifugation and then cryopreserved in the vapor phase of liquid nitrogen. Analytical flow cytometry was used to check the purity and quantity of every magnetically sorted T cell population. Each sorted fraction had its genomic DNA isolated and then quantified by UV absorbance on a Nanodrop 2000c. CDR1 SGHNT and CDR2 YYREEE are derived from the germline V gene (reference sequence). From the cysteine through the phenylalanine, the CDR3 covers 16 amino acids. Kept here is only the CDR3 DNA, which spans 48 bases and is read in frame from base 1. From V the trimming removes 4 bases and from J it removes 7 bases, while the gene matches leave 10 bases of the junction unaccounted for.

The rearrangement joined TRBV5-4 to TRBJ2-7; TRBD2 fits 14 bases in the junction. The sequence came from a man aged 18 to 29 in good health. The sequenced sample consisted of memory CD4+ T cells sorted from blood. The cell subset or site label, as the study defines it: CD45RA-negative fraction. The DNA sequence follows: TGTGCCAGCAGCCGACCGGGACTAGCGGGAGTGGGGGAGCAGTACTTC. It translates as CASSRPGLAGVGEQYF. Supplemented by the reference TRBV5-4 and TRBJ2-7 proteins around the CDR3, the complete variable domain is ETGVTQSPTHLIKTRGQQVTLRCSSQSGHNTVSWYQQALGQGPQFIFQYYREEENGRGNFPPRFSGLQFPNYSSELNVNALELDDSALYLCASSRPGLAGVGEQYFGPGTRLTVT.